The source of this TCR beta chain is a study of blood T cell repertoires in COVID-19. Whole-study context: Samples taken during acute and convalescent COVID-19 were collected in the United States, Italy and Spain. The analysed material was cDNA or gDNA that came from T cells, B-cell-depleted T cells, or PBMCs.

In the authors' workflow: Cell counts per sample came from amplifying reference gene primers. The protocol was immunoSEQ multiplex PCR, while the TCRdb copy is restricted to in-frame clones and leaves out a portion. The DNA gave D and trimming, while V, J and clone size come from that table. The table includes about 200,000 clones, 75% to 90% detected once. Trimming shortened V by 3 bases and J by 1 base, and 9 bases separated the two germline ends. From germline, CDR1 is KGHSH and CDR2 LQKENI. The CDR3 length is 14 residues. About this clone: The sample contains more than one DNA sequence encoding this CDR3.

V usage is TRBV18 and J usage is TRBJ1-1, with a tentative D call TRBD1 (5 bases). Sequencing input: peripheral blood. The clonotype comes from a man aged 40-49 years with acute or convalescent COVID-19. CDR3 in DNA: TGTGCCAGCTCACCGTCAACAGGGAACACTGAAGCTTTCTTT. The encoded protein is CASSPSTGNTEAFF.